This TCR beta chain stems from a study of cytomegalovirus exposure and HLA in healthy donors. Researchers ran the PCR with 60 Vbeta and 13 Jbeta primers. The repertoire was sequenced with immunoSEQ multiplex PCR; TCRdb's copy has only in-frame clones and lacks some. Found here are 250,000 or so clones, about nine tenths of them singletons; the top ten hold 1.5% to 2%. This receptor was taken from a girl aged 2 to 10 in good health and CMV-seronegative. The sample comprised PBMCs.

This CDR3 reads CASSVYPTDYGYTF. The CDR3 DNA reads TGTGCCAGCAGCGTATACCCGACAGACTATGGCTACACCTTC. This chain connects TRBV9 to TRBJ1-2; tentatively, D is TRBD1 (5 bases). Trimming shortened V by 1 base and J by 3 bases, and 10 bases separated the two germline ends. CDR3 length: 14 amino acids. From germline, CDR1 is SGDLS and CDR2 YYNGEE.